This T cell receptor beta chain was retrieved from a study of blood T cell repertoires in COVID-19 (dated by TCRdb to 2018 to 2021). Context from the whole study: The collaborator samples originated in the United States, Italy and Spain and spanned the acute and convalescent phases of COVID-19. A freely available public database, intended as a resource for researchers studying the immune response to SARS-CoV-2, is where the repertoires were released. The material from the prospective study consisted of cDNA or gDNA derived from T cells, B-cell-depleted T cells, or PBMCs. Where available, HLA class I and class II types were obtained from metadata supplied by the sample provider rather than from assay-based typing. Samples came from the ongoing ImmuneRACE study (first 160 participants) plus 1,254 subjects from 6 global collaborators. The sample metadata nearly always contained a de-identified subject ID, COVID-19 status, age in years and sex. Deeply sampled blood TCRbeta repertoires from subjects exposed to, actively infected with, or recovered from COVID-19 were included in the dataset.

Whole blood was collected in K2EDTA tubes by collaborating institutions according to the institutions' own protocols. For TCRbeta analysis, collaborator samples were shipped as frozen whole blood, as isolated PBMCs, or as DNA extracted from either sample type. From the germline V gene, CDR1 is SNHLY and CDR2 is FYNNEI. The CDR3 sequence holds 15 residues, the cysteine and phenylalanine included. The retained sequence is limited to the CDR3, 45 bases, with the frame set at the first base. V and J lose 2 bases and 7 bases, and a span of 14 bases separates them. TCRbeta CDR3 regions were amplified from genomic DNA by means of the immunoSEQ Assay, a bias-controlled multiplex PCR. The authors' analysis ran thus. The number of nucleated cells in each sample was estimated from the amplification of reference gene primers within the assay. Sequence reads were collapsed and filtered to measure the absolute abundance of every unique TCRbeta CDR3 rearrangement. Productive Simpson clonality was computed per sample as the square root of Simpson's diversity index over productive rearrangements. The immuneACCESS repertoire file appears here via TCRdb, limited to in-frame rearrangements. These files lack a portion of the clones; in checked studies, under half of the deficit traces to unresolved V genes, and the cause of the others is not known. V, J and clone size are those of that table, while D and trimming were read from the DNA. A total of some 110,000 clones appear in this sample, over 80% of them only once. The ten largest clones add up to approximately 0.76% of the sample.

As to this clone: No antigen is known for it. The record has no base qualities; no much larger clone is one base away.

Overall study outcomes, separate from this receptor: How much clinical and demographic metadata was included differed by source and by participant, and the metadata was provided uncurated.

The sample consisted of peripheral blood. This clonotype originated in a woman aged 70-85 years with acute or convalescent COVID-19. This sequence uses TRBV2 and TRBJ2-2, with TRBD1 tentatively as D gene (6 bases match). The CDR3 protein: CASSEMRQVGGELFF. The sequenced DNA is TGTGCCAGCAGTGAAATGAGACAGGTTGGCGGGGAGCTGTTTTTT.